The 7 T cell receptor beta chains given below trace back to one sample, sequenced in a study of shared clonotypes between healthy human individuals. Only in-frame clones appear in the TCRdb table, and some are missing; sequencing was by immunoSEQ multiplex PCR. The sample includes about 1 million clones, around four fifths seen only once; the top ten take about 1.4%. The sequenced material came from memory CD4+ T cells sorted from blood. As for subset: CD45RA-negative fraction. The receptors come from a man younger than 35 in good health.

This rearrangement joins TRBV11-3 to TRBJ2-5, with D hard to call. CDR3 length equals 13 residues. V was clipped by 1 base and J by 2 bases, with 5 bases between them. Germline V CDR1 and CDR2: SGHNT, YENEEA. The CDR3 DNA reads TGTGCCAGCAGCTTAGTTCAGCAAGAGACCCAGTACTTC. Its protein product is CASSLVQQETQYF.

The rearrangement joins TRBV13 to TRBJ1-6; D is uncertain. Germline V gene lookup returns CDR1 PRHDT and CDR2 FYEKMQ (reference sequence). V was trimmed by 2 bases and J by 8 bases, leaving 7 bases between them. This CDR3 has 13 amino acids. Here the CDR3 reads CASSLNIDSPLHF. The CDR3 nucleotides read TGTGCCAGCAGCTTAAATATCGATTCACCCCTCCACTTT.

This chain connects TRBV6-6 to TRBJ2-3; no definite D call. The CDR3 length is 12 residues. Germline V gene lookup returns CDR1 MNHNY and CDR2 SVGAGI (reference sequence). Trimming removed 2 bases at V and 4 bases at J, with 4 bases between. This chain's CDR3 is CASSYTPDTQYF. As DNA, the CDR3 is TGTGCCAGCAGTTACACCCCAGATACGCAGTATTTT.

V and J are TRBV5-6 and TRBJ1-2; no clear D. Germline loops: CDR1 SGHDT, CDR2 YYEEEE. There are 14 residues in the CDR3. V lost 5 bases to trimming and J lost 5 bases, with 16 bases between them. The DNA for the CDR3 is TGTGCCAGCAGGCCTCCTAAAGCGTGGTATGGCTACACCTTC. It yields the protein CASRPPKAWYGYTF.

J is TRBJ1-6 and V is TRBV7-9; no clear D gene. Germline V gene data show CDR1 as SEHNR and CDR2 as FQNEAQ (reference sequence). This CDR3 comprises 14 residues. V was cut by 1 base and J by 8 bases, with 9 bases left in between. For the CDR3, the DNA is TGTGCCAGCAGCTTAGTTGCGACTGATTCACCCCTCCACTTT. Protein: CASSLVATDSPLHF.

Comment on this clone: This specimen includes other DNA sequences encoding the same CDR3. The CDR3 loop reads CAWSPGGNYGYTF. CDR3 nucleotides: TGTGCCTGGAGCCCAGGGGGGAACTATGGCTACACCTTC. The rearrangement joins TRBV30 to TRBJ1-2; 7 nucleotides match TRBD1. There are 13 residues in the CDR3. V dropped 3 bases and J dropped 2; count of bases not matched to a gene: 3. The germline CDR1 and CDR2 sequences are GTSNPN and SVGIG (reference sequence). Looking up the rest from reference TRBV30 and TRBJ1-2 gives the full variable domain: SQTIHQWPATLVQPVGSPLSLECTVEGTSNPNLYWYRQAAGRGLQLLFYSVGIGQISSEVPQNLSASRPQDRQFILSSKKLLLSDSGFYLCAWSPGGNYGYTFGSGTRLTVV.

This clone has at least ten counts. Other DNA sequences in this sample translate to the same CDR3. V usage is TRBV30 and J usage is TRBJ2-7; 8 bases are a match to TRBD2. The V and J ends lost 1 base and 1 base, in that order; junction bases with no gene match: 6. Germline CDR1 GTSNPN, CDR2 SVGIG (reference sequence). This CDR3 comprises 15 residues. The CDR3: CAWSGPSGLSYEQYF. The CDR3 nucleotides are TGTGCCTGGAGTGGTCCTAGCGGGTTATCCTACGAGCAGTACTTC. Filled out from reference TRBV30 and TRBJ2-7, the complete variable domain reads SQTIHQWPATLVQPVGSPLSLECTVEGTSNPNLYWYRQAAGRGLQLLFYSVGIGQISSEVPQNLSASRPQDRQFILSSKKLLLSDSGFYLCAWSGPSGLSYEQYFGPGTRLTVT.